This section outlines one T cell receptor beta chain sequence together with its context. The data stem from a study of technical replicates of blood from four donors. V gave up 4 bases and J gave up 0 bases, with 22 bases separating them. This CDR3 has 19 residues. CDR1 is MGHRA and CDR2 is YSYEKL in the germline V gene. The protocol was immunoSEQ multiplex PCR, while the TCRdb copy is restricted to in-frame clones and leaves out a portion. The table shows 60,000 to 80,000 clones, with around nine tenths occurring only once. The source of this sequence is a human donor in good health. Material for sequencing was T cells isolated from PBMCs. The V call is TRBV4-1, the J call TRBJ1-5; weak D call: TRBD1 (6 bases). CDR3 sequence (DNA): TGCGCCAGCAGCCCATCTACAGGGCTTTTCCCTTCTAGCAATCAGCCCCAGCATTTT. The encoded protein is CASSPSTGLFPSSNQPQHF.